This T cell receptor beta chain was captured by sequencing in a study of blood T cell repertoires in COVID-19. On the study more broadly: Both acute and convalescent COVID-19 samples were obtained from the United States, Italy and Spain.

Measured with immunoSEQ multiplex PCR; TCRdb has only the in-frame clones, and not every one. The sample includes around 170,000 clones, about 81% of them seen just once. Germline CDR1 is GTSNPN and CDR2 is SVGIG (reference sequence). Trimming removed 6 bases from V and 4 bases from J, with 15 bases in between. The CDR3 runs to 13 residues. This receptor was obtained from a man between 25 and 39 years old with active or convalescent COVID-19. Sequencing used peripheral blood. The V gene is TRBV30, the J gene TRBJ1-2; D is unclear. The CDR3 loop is CACRYGVSYGYTF. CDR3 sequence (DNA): TGTGCCTGCCGCTACGGGGTGAGCTATGGCTACACCTTC.